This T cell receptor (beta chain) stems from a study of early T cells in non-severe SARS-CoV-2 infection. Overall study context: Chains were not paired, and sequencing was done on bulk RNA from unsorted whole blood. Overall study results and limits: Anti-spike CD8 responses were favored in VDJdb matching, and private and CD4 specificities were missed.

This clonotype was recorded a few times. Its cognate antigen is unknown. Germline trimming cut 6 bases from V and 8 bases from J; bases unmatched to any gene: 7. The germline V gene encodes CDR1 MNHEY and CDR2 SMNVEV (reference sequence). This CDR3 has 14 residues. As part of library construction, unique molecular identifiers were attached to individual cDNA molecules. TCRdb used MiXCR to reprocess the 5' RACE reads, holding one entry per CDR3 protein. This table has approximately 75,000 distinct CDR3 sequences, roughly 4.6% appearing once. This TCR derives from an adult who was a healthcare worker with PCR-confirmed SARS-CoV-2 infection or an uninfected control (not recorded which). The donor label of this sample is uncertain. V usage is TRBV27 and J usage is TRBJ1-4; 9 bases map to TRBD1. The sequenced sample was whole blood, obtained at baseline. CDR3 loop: CASSWGQGREKLFF. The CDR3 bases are TGTGCCAGCAGCTGGGGACAGGGACGGGAAAAACTGTTTTTT. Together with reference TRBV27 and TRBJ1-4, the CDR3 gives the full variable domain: EAQVTQNPRYLITVTGKKLTVTCSQNMNHEYMSWYRQDPGLGLRQIYYSMNVEVTDKGDVPEGYKVSRKEKRNFPLILESPSPNQTSLYFCASSWGQGREKLFFGSGTQLSVL.